The 2 T cell receptor beta chains below all came from one sample that was sequenced in a study of post-analysis software for immune sequencing data. Study-level results: Elevated frequency relative to controls characterized roughly 5 TRBV segments in patients, TRBV5-6, TRBV5-1 and TRBV20-1 among them.

For these receptors, no antigen is known. Unique molecular identifiers featured in each of the TCR beta cDNA libraries. TCRdb processed the PCR reads anew with MiXCR; each CDR3 protein has one entry. This table has roughly 730,000 distinct CDR3 sequences, about 32% appearing once. The sequenced sample consisted of blood. The receptors stem from a girl aged 10 to 17 with multiple sclerosis.

This clonotype came up a few times. The gene calls are TRBV6-4 and TRBJ2-1, with 7 bases that match TRBD1. Germline CDR1 is MRHNA and CDR2 is SNTAGT. V gave up 2 bases and J gave up 8 bases; unmatched junction bases: 0. CDR3 length equals 12 residues. As DNA, the CDR3 is TGTGCCAGCAGTGACACAGGGGATGAGCAGTTCTTC. As protein: CASSDTGDEQFF.

This clonotype has a handful of counts. The chain uses TRBV5-1 and TRBJ2-1, with TRBD1 matching 9 bases. The CDR3 covers 15 residues. The V gene end was trimmed by 2 bases and the J gene end by 7 bases; junction bases not matched to a gene: 7. The germline V gene encodes CDR1 SGHRS and CDR2 YFSETQ. Here the CDR3 DNA reads TGCGCCAGCAGCTTAACCGGGACAGGGATGAATGAGCAGTTCTTC. It translates to CASSLTGTGMNEQFF. Full variable domain (outside the CDR3, taken from reference TRBV5-1 and TRBJ2-1): KAGVTQTPRYLIKTRGQQVTLSCSPISGHRSVSWYQQTPGQGLQFLFEYFSETQRNKGNFPGRFSGRQFSNSRSEMNVSTLELGDSALYLCASSLTGTGMNEQFFGPGTRLTVL.